Each of the 22 T cell receptor beta chains below was sequenced from the same sample in a study of Ad26.COV2.S vaccination and SARS-CoV-2 variants. Libraries were prepared by immunoSEQ multiplex PCR; TCRdb keeps only in-frame clonotypes and omits some of them. The data show roughly 350,000 clones, about nine tenths seen once. Sample treatment: about 20 received Ad26.COV2.S at low or high dose, single or two shots; about 5 received placebo; per-sample allocation not given. Sample collection was performed on day 63 after the first vaccine or placebo injection. The sample was peripheral blood, taken in a trial of Ad26.COV2.S vaccine versus placebo. The receptors derive from a person between 18 and 60 years old who received the Ad26.COV2.S COVID-19 vaccine or a placebo.

This clone was counted between two and nine times. The CDR3 DNA reads as TGTGCCAGCAGTCCCCCGGGACAGGGGGGAGGTCAGCCCCAGCATTTT. This sequence encodes CASSPPGQGGGQPQHF. This chain joins TRBV2 and TRBJ1-5; 11 bases are a match to TRBD1. Germline V gives CDR1 SNHLY, CDR2 FYNNEI. V was clipped by 5 bases and J by 6 bases; unmatched bases: 9. The CDR3 covers 16 residues. The variable domain in full, completed from reference TRBV2 and TRBJ1-5, reads EPEVTQTPSHQVTQMGQEVILRCVPISNHLYFYWYRQILGQKVEFLVSFYNNEISEKSEIFDDQFSVERPDGSNFTLKIRSTKLEDSAMYFCASSPPGQGGGQPQHFGDGTRLSIL.

The genes are TRBV3-1 (or the pseudogene TRBV3-2) and TRBJ2-5; D may be TRBD2 (6 bases). V lost 5 bases and J lost 5, with 15 bases in between. Germline loops: CDR1 LGHDT, CDR2 YNNKEL (reference sequence). The CDR3 sequence is 14 residues long. The CDR3 DNA reads as TGTGCCAGCAGCGCGAGCGGGTCGGGGGAGACCCAGTACTTC. Translated: CASSASGSGETQYF.

The rearrangement joins TRBV7-9 to TRBJ2-1; D is unresolved. Germline V gives CDR1 SEHNR, CDR2 FQNEAQ (reference sequence). This CDR3 has 16 amino acids. V shed 5 bases and J shed 5 bases, with 19 bases lying between them. The CDR3 DNA is TGTGCCAGCAGCCCAACCGCAGGTCTACTCAACAATGAGCAGTTCTTC. It translates to CASSPTAGLLNNEQFF.

The gene calls are TRBV24-1 and TRBJ2-1; D is uncertain. This CDR3 contains 14 residues. V lost 5 bases and J lost 0, with 7 bases in between. Germline lookup yields CDR1 KGHDR and CDR2 SFDVKD. The CDR3 coding sequence is TGTGCCACCAGTGGAAAGGGCTCCTACAATGAGCAGTTCTTC. Protein: CATSGKGSYNEQFF.

Note on this clone: Mismatch with germline at one junction end may stem from a read error. CDR3 nucleotide sequence: TGTGCCAGCAGGGAAGAGGAGACAGCTTTCTCTGGAAACACCATATATTTT. Its protein product is CASREEETAFSGNTIYF. The V gene is TRBV6-1, the J gene TRBJ1-3, with D perhaps matching TRBD1 (5 bases). This CDR3 is built from 17 residues. Per the germline V gene, CDR1 is MNHNS and CDR2 is SASEGT.

This chain links TRBV7-8 with TRBJ2-7; weak D call: TRBD1 (6 bases). The CDR3 has 13 amino acids. Germline lookup yields CDR1 SGHVS and CDR2 FQNEAQ. Trimming cost V 5 bases and J 3 bases, with 11 bases left between them. CDR3 DNA sequence: TGTGCCAGCAGCACCAGGACAGACTACGAGCAGTACTTC. Protein sequence: CASSTRTDYEQYF.

The chain joins TRBV2 to TRBJ2-7, with D perhaps assigned TRBD1 or TRBD2 (5 bases each). The CDR3 contains 14 residues. V was pared by 7 bases and J by 3 bases, with 16 bases between. Germline V gene data show CDR1 as SNHLY and CDR2 as FYNNEI. This CDR3 is CASIHEGTVYEQYF. Here the CDR3 DNA reads TGTGCCAGCATCCACGAGGGGACGGTCTACGAGCAGTACTTC.

About this clone itself: The identical CDR3 is also encoded by other nucleotide sequences in the sample. The chain uses TRBV30 and TRBJ2-6, with no clear D. V dropped 2 bases and J dropped 4 bases, with 6 bases sitting between them. Looked up from germline, CDR1 is GTSNPN and CDR2 is SVGIG (reference sequence). This CDR3 has 13 amino acids. The CDR3 is CAWSLGGANVLTF. The CDR3 nucleotides are TGTGCCTGGAGTCTGGGAGGGGCCAACGTCCTGACTTTC.

The V and J genes are TRBV5-6 and TRBJ2-7, with D unclear. Germline CDR1 reads SGHDT; CDR2 reads YYEEEE. V was pared by 4 bases and J by 3 bases, with 8 bases between. The CDR3 covers 12 residues. CDR3 in amino acids: CASSNTYYEQYF. The CDR3 nucleotides are TGTGCCAGCAGCAACACATACTACGAGCAGTACTTC.

V usage is TRBV5-5 and J usage is TRBJ2-2; possible D gene TRBD2, 6 bases. Looked up from germline, CDR1 is SGHKS and CDR2 is YYEKEE (reference sequence). V lost 1 base and J 5 bases, leaving 24 bases between the germline ends. The CDR3 spans 19 residues. The CDR3 sequence is CASSLPGGALLIPTGELFF. CDR3 nucleotide sequence: TGTGCCAGCAGCTTGCCAGGCGGGGCGTTGCTCATCCCAACCGGGGAGCTGTTTTTT.

The genes are TRBV9 and TRBJ2-5; 13 nucleotides agree with TRBD2. Germline assignment: CDR1 SGDLS and CDR2 YYNGEE. The CDR3 is made up of 16 amino acids. With V trimmed by 0 bases and J by 5 bases, 4 bases remained unmatched. CDR3 in DNA: TGTGCCAGCAGCGTAGGGACTAGCGGGGGAGGGGAGACCCAGTACTTC. Encoded protein: CASSVGTSGGGETQYF.

This chain links TRBV6-2 or TRBV6-3 with TRBJ1-2; D might be TRBD1 (5 bases). Between the trimmed V and J ends, which lost 4 bases and 4 bases, there was a span of 16 bases. This CDR3 is built from 15 residues. Germline V gene sequence: CDR1 MNHEY, CDR2 SVGEGT. The CDR3 DNA reads as TGTGCCAGCAGTTCGGGGCCGACAGAAGCCTATGGCTACACCTTC. It specifies CASSSGPTEAYGYTF.

V usage is TRBV5-4 and J usage is TRBJ1-1; D is unresolved. Germline V gene data show CDR1 as SGHNT and CDR2 as YYREEE (reference sequence). V lost 4 bases and J 2 bases, leaving 9 bases between the germline ends. This CDR3 is built from 13 residues. CDR3 nucleotides: TGTGCCAGCAGCCCGCGAACTAACACTGAAGCTTTCTTT. As protein: CASSPRTNTEAFF.

The chain joins TRBV4-3 to TRBJ1-1; 7 nucleotides agree with TRBD1. With V trimmed by 5 bases and J by 2 bases, 5 bases remained unmatched. This CDR3 is built from 14 residues. CDR1 is LGHNA and CDR2 is YSLEER in the germline V gene. The chain's CDR3 is CASSVGTANTEAFF. The CDR3 bases are TGCGCCAGCAGCGTCGGGACAGCTAACACTGAAGCTTTCTTT.

This chain joins TRBV28 and TRBJ1-2; D gene uncertain. CDR1 MDHEN and CDR2 SYDVKM come from the germline V gene. The V end lost 6 bases, the J end lost 6 bases, and 14 bases lay between the germline ends. The CDR3 is 13 residues long. CDR3 in DNA: TGTGCCAGCAGCACCGGGCAAACCCATGGCTACACCTTC. Translating it yields CASSTGQTHGYTF.

The CDR3 protein is CASSYASSYNEQFF. The CDR3 nucleotides read TGTGCCAGCAGCTACGCGAGCTCCTACAATGAGCAGTTCTTC. The rearrangement uses TRBV7-2 and TRBJ2-1, with D uncertain. Germline CDR1 SGHTA, CDR2 FQGNSA. V lost 4 bases to trimming and J lost 0 bases, with 7 bases between them. This CDR3 comprises 14 residues.

The V gene is TRBV5-1, the J gene TRBJ2-5; D is uncertain. The CDR3 length is 16 residues. With 0 bases removed from V and 0 bases from J, the gap between germline ends came to 12 bases. Germline V CDR1 and CDR2: SGHRS, YFSETQ. In nucleotides, the CDR3 is TGCGCCAGCAGCTTGGAGCCCTTTAGGTACCAAGAGACCCAGTACTTC. The encoded protein is CASSLEPFRYQETQYF.

The CDR3, as DNA: TGTGCCAGCAGCCCCCCCGGCGGACACCAGACCGGGGAGCTGTTTTTT. Protein: CASSPPGGHQTGELFF. The chain carries TRBV7-3 and TRBJ2-2; D is possibly TRBD1 (5 bases). The CDR3 covers 16 residues. Looked up from germline, CDR1 is SGHTA and CDR2 is FQGTGA. Trimming removed 5 bases from V and 5 bases from J, with 18 bases in between.

This chain joins TRBV10-3 and TRBJ1-1; D remains unclear. The germline V and J ends were trimmed by 10 bases and 6 bases, with 18 bases remaining between them. CDR3 length: 13 amino acids. CDR1 is ENHRY, CDR2 SYGVKD, per germline. The CDR3 coding sequence is TGTGCCACCAGGCTAGGAGGTAACCCTGAAGCTTTCTTT. Translated: CATRLGGNPEAFF.

V gene TRBV4-1 combines with J gene TRBJ2-2, with 7 nucleotides matching TRBD2. The V segment lost 3 bases and the J segment 6 bases; nucleotides outside the gene matches: 10. The CDR3 sequence is 16 residues long. Germline CDR1 is MGHRA and CDR2 is YSYEKL. CDR3 sequence (DNA): TGCGCCAGCAGCCAGCCTGGAGGACTAGGTGCCGGGGAGCTGTTTTTT. It specifies CASSQPGGLGAGELFF.

This sequence joins TRBV9 and TRBJ2-1; D uncertain. V was clipped by 0 bases and J by 4 bases, with 5 bases between them. This CDR3 has 13 residues. Looked up from germline, CDR1 is SGDLS and CDR2 is YYNGEE. The CDR3 region is CASSVDSYNEQFF. CDR3 nucleotide sequence: TGTGCCAGCAGCGTAGACTCTTACAATGAGCAGTTCTTC.

This clone occurred once. The chain combines TRBV6-5 with TRBJ2-7; D not certain. Deletions cut 7 bases from V and 0 bases from J, with 4 bases between. This CDR3 is built from 11 residues. From germline, CDR1 is MNHEY and CDR2 SVGAGI. The CDR3 nucleotides are TGTGCCAGCACGGTCTCCTACGAGCAGTACTTC. As protein: CASTVSYEQYF.